The 18 T cell receptor beta chains presented below share a single source sample, sequenced in a study of T cells in Graves' hyperthyroidism and ophthalmopathy. Amplification yielded TCR beta CDR3 regions, with RNA transcripts as the source. Initially, a first-round RT-PCR of the TCR CDR3 employed the HTBI primer set. TCRdb used MiXCR to reprocess the multiplex PCR reads, holding one entry per CDR3 protein. The repertoire holds about 640,000 distinct CDR3 sequences, with about a fifth as singletons. Material for sequencing was blood. All receptors derive from a young man with Graves' ophthalmopathy.

J is TRBJ2-5 and V is TRBV6-2 or TRBV6-3, with 12 bases lining up with TRBD2. This CDR3 has 16 amino acids. J was trimmed by 2 bases and V by 7 bases; bases with no gene match: 8. Germline loops: CDR1 MNHEY, CDR2 SVGEGT. CDR3 DNA: TGTGCCAGCACTCCGACTAGCGGGAGATGGCAAGAGACCCAGTACTTC. Amino acids: CASTPTSGRWQETQYF.

This clonotype was recorded many times. The chain is built from TRBV7-6 and TRBJ2-1; possible D gene TRBD2, 5 bases. V gave up 5 bases and J gave up 0 bases, with 11 bases separating them. Germline values: CDR1 SGHVS, CDR2 FNYEAQ. CDR3 length: 15 residues. Written as DNA, the CDR3 is TGTGCCAGCAGCCTTAGCGAGAGCTCCTACAATGAGCAGTTCTTC. The encoded protein is CASSLSESSYNEQFF.

This chain links TRBV10-3 with TRBJ2-3; TRBD2 aligns across 12 bases. The CDR3 runs 15 residues. Unmatched junction bases numbered 3, after V lost 4 bases and J lost 4 bases. Germline CDR1 and CDR2: ENHRY and SYGVKD. CDR3 nucleotide sequence: TGTGCCATCAGTGCCGCTAGCGGGAGGGCAGATACGCAGTATTTT. This encodes CAISAASGRADTQYF.

The gene calls are TRBV19 and TRBJ2-1, with D perhaps TRBD1 or TRBD2 (5 bases each). Trimming left V 5 bases short and J 8 bases short, with 16 bases between. The germline gives CDR1 LNHDA, CDR2 SQIVND (reference sequence). There are 14 residues in the CDR3. CDR3 residues: CASSSRLRDHEQFF. CDR3 nucleotide sequence: TGTGCCAGTAGTTCGAGACTACGGGACCATGAGCAGTTCTTC.

The chain is built from TRBV12-5 and TRBJ2-5; 12 bases fit TRBD2. The V gene end was trimmed by 1 base and the J gene end by 4 bases; junction bases not matched to a gene: 1. The length of the CDR3 is 15 residues. The V gene's germline CDR1 is LGHNT and CDR2 FRNRAP. CDR3 protein: CASGLGTSGTETQYF. As DNA, the CDR3 is TGTGCTAGTGGTTTGGGGACTAGCGGGACAGAGACCCAGTACTTC. Supplemented by reference TRBV12-5 and TRBJ2-5, the full variable domain reads DARVTQTPRHKVTEMGQEVTMRCQPILGHNTVFWYRQTMMQGLELLAYFRNRAPLDDSGMPKDRFSAEMPDATLATLKIQPSEPRDSAVYFCASGLGTSGTETQYFGPGTRLLVL.

In this sample, this clonotype turned up a few times. The J gene is TRBJ2-7, the V gene TRBV4-1; unclear D gene. The CDR3 consists of 14 residues. The germline V and J ends were trimmed by 4 bases and 5 bases, with 15 bases remaining between them. The germline V gene encodes CDR1 MGHRA and CDR2 YSYEKL. CDR3 coding DNA: TGCGCCAGCAGCCGAAGAATTAGTCTAGACGAGCAGTACTTC. It is translated as CASSRRISLDEQYF.

This clonotype was detected ten times or more. The rearrangement links TRBV28 to TRBJ2-7; a weak D match, TRBD1 (6 bases). CDR3 length: 15 amino acids. The V gene lost 5 bases and the J gene lost 2 bases, with 16 bases spanning the gap. The germline V gene encodes CDR1 MDHEN and CDR2 SYDVKM. In nucleotides, the CDR3 is TGTGCCAGCAGTCTCGCCTTGACAGGCCCCTACGAGCAGTACTTC. Translating it yields CASSLALTGPYEQYF.

This chain joins TRBV4-2 and TRBJ2-7; the match to TRBD1 covers 8 bases. V trimming: 0 bases; J trimming: 7 bases; junction bases outside the gene matches: 8. There are 15 residues in the CDR3. Germline V gives CDR1 LGHNA, CDR2 YNFKEQ. The CDR3 DNA is TGTGCCAGCAGCCAAGACGGGACAGGCCTTAGGGAGCAGTACTTC. Protein: CASSQDGTGLREQYF.

In its sample, this clonotype was seen a few times. The chain has TRBV30 and TRBJ1-2, with D hard to call. Trimming cost V 3 bases and J 8 bases, with 16 bases left between them. This CDR3 has 13 amino acids. Germline values: CDR1 GTSNPN, CDR2 SVGIG (reference sequence). The CDR3 DNA reads as TGTGCCTGGAGCGCCCGAGAAGGGTCGGGCTACACCTTC. Translation: CAWSAREGSGYTF.

As regards this clonotype: A read error may account for a junction end that differs from germline. The V and J genes are TRBV28 and TRBJ2-5; the match to TRBD2 covers 9 bases. Germline CDR1 is MDHEN and CDR2 is SYDVKM. CDR3 length: 15 residues. CDR3 coding DNA: TGTGTCAGCAGTTTACGTAGCGGGAGAGGAGAGACCCAGTACTTC. This translates into CVSSLRSGRGETQYF.

To note about this clonotype: A junction end diverges from the germline sequence, so it may reflect a read error. This CDR3 reads CASSLGVSGQETQHF. In nucleotides, the CDR3 is TGTGCCAGCAGCTTAGGGGTCAGCGGCCAAGAGACCCAGCACTTC. The chain links TRBV7-9 to TRBJ2-5; tentative D call: TRBD2 (5 bases). This CDR3 spans 15 amino acids. Germline V gives CDR1 SEHNR, CDR2 FQNEAQ (reference sequence).

The V and J genes are TRBV20-1 and TRBJ1-1; maybe TRBD1 (5 bases). Germline V gene sequence: CDR1 DFQATT, CDR2 SNEGSKA (reference sequence). This CDR3 is 14 amino acids long. V was cut by 6 bases and J by 4 bases, with 18 bases left in between. The CDR3 nucleotides are TGCAGTGCAAGCCGAGGGGCGCGGATCACTGAAGCTTTCTTT. Protein: CSASRGARITEAFF.

V usage is TRBV28 and J usage is TRBJ2-7; TRBD2 agrees at 9 bases. The CDR3 loop spans 15 amino acids. With 6 bases clipped from V and 6 bases from J, the junction kept 12 bases outside the gene matches. Germline CDR1 reads MDHEN; CDR2 reads SYDVKM. The CDR3 protein is CASRFISLAGSEQYF. Written as DNA, the CDR3 is TGTGCCAGCAGGTTTATCTCTCTAGCGGGATCCGAGCAGTACTTC.

V and J are TRBV5-1 and TRBJ2-2; D assignment may be TRBD1 or TRBD2 (6 bases each). This CDR3 spans 15 amino acids. Between the trimmed V and J ends, which lost 2 bases and 5 bases, there was a span of 13 bases. Germline lookup yields CDR1 SGHRS and CDR2 YFSETQ. CDR3 DNA sequence: TGCGCCAGCAGCTTCCGCGGAGGGGGAACCGGGGAGCTGTTTTTT. Amino acid sequence: CASSFRGGGTGELFF.

The rearrangement uses TRBV5-5 and TRBJ2-1; 8 bases match TRBD1. Looked up from germline, CDR1 is SGHKS and CDR2 is YYEKEE (reference sequence). The length of the CDR3 is 16 residues. Trimming cost V 3 bases and J 4 bases; bases outside gene matches: 9. CDR3 DNA: TGTGCCAGCAGCTACCCCGGGACAGGAGGATACAATGAGCAGTTCTTC. Residues: CASSYPGTGGYNEQFF.

This clonotype came up many times. This chain links TRBV28 with TRBJ1-3; 7 bases are a match to TRBD1. The length of the CDR3 is 14 residues. V was pared by 4 bases and J by 4 bases, with 4 bases of the junction left unmatched. The germline gives CDR1 MDHEN, CDR2 SYDVKM. The CDR3 loop is CASSSDRLGNTIYF. In nucleotides, the CDR3 is TGTGCCAGCAGTTCGGACAGGCTCGGAAACACCATATATTTT. The variable domain in full, completed from reference TRBV28 and TRBJ1-3, reads DVKVTQSSRYLVKRTGEKVFLECVQDMDHENMFWYRQDPGLGLRLIYFSYDVKMKEKGDIPEGYSVSREKKERFSLILESASTNQTSMYLCASSSDRLGNTIYFGEGSWLTVV.

This clonotype was seen ten or more times. The V gene is TRBV15, the J gene TRBJ1-5; weak D call: TRBD1 (5 bases). With 0 bases removed from V and 5 bases from J, the gap between germline ends came to 11 bases. The CDR3 has 15 amino acids. Germline values: CDR1 LNHNV, CDR2 YYDKDF (reference sequence). The CDR3 protein is CATSRDGGLYQPQHF. The CDR3 DNA follows: TGTGCCACCAGCAGAGATGGGGGTTTATATCAGCCCCAGCATTTT. Looking up the rest from reference TRBV15 and TRBJ1-5 gives the full variable domain: DAMVIQNPRYQVTQFGKPVTLSCSQTLNHNVMYWYQQKSSQAPKLLFHYYDKDFNNEADTPDNFQSRRPNTSFCFLDIRSPGLGDTAMYLCATSRDGGLYQPQHFGDGTRLSIL.

The table lists this clonotype with a few counts. The J gene is TRBJ1-1, the V gene TRBV18; D uncertain. The CDR3 spans 14 residues. The ends were cut back, 6 bases at V and 8 bases at J, with 19 bases in the middle. Germline loops: CDR1 KGHSH, CDR2 LQKENI. CDR3 bases: TGTGCCAGCTCCCCGAAAGCAGCCTCACCCGAAGCTTTCTTT. It translates to CASSPKAASPEAFF.